This is a list of T cell receptor beta chains from one sample in a study of blood T cell repertoires in COVID-19. Sequencing used immunoSEQ multiplex PCR; TCRdb keeps in-frame clones, though not all of them. The sample consists of a few hundred thousand clones, about 87% of them appearing once. The sequenced sample consisted of PBMCs or T cells enriched from blood (not recorded which). These receptor sequences come from a man aged 25-40 years who had recovered from COVID-19. Both conserved end residues are part of each CDR3. Each record gives: clone size, V gene, J gene, D gene, CDR3 DNA, CDR3 protein. The D gene is left open where the match is weak. Clone sizes are given selectively: once, few, many, or a class where the clone is expanded.

clone size: .
V gene: TRBV11-1
J gene: TRBJ2-1
D gene: .
CDR3 DNA: TGTGCCAGCAGCTCTCGCTCCTACAATGAGCAGTTCTTC
CDR3 protein: CASSSRSYNEQFF

clone size: .
V gene: TRBV25-1
J gene: TRBJ2-7
D gene: TRBD1
CDR3 DNA: TGTGCCAGCAGTGACAGGGGGTCAGGGGTGATGGACGAGCAGTACTTC
CDR3 protein: CASSDRGSGVMDEQYF

clone size: .
V gene: TRBV19
J gene: TRBJ2-3
D gene: TRBD1
CDR3 DNA: TGTGCCACCAGACAGGGGGCGCTAACAGATACGCAGTATTTT
CDR3 protein: CATRQGALTDTQYF

clone size: .
V gene: TRBV4-3
J gene: TRBJ1-5
D gene: .
CDR3 DNA: TGCGCCAGCAGCCAAAAAACAGAGAATCAGCCCCAGCATTTT
CDR3 protein: CASSQKTENQPQHF

clone size: .
V gene: TRBV19
J gene: TRBJ1-4
D gene: .
CDR3 DNA: TGTGCCAGTAGACGTGACACGGCAACTAATGAAAAACTGTTTTTT
CDR3 protein: CASRRDTATNEKLFF

clone size: few
V gene: TRBV19
J gene: TRBJ2-2
D gene: TRBD1
CDR3 DNA: TGTGCCAGTAGTCCCAGGACAGGGGCGCTTGCCGGGGAGCTGTTTTTT
CDR3 protein: CASSPRTGALAGELFF

clone size: .
V gene: TRBV2
J gene: TRBJ2-1
D gene: .
CDR3 DNA: TGTGCCAGCAGCCAACAACAGTTGAATGAGCAGTTCTTC
CDR3 protein: CASSQQQLNEQFF

clone size: .
V gene: TRBV28
J gene: TRBJ1-1
D gene: TRBD1
CDR3 DNA: TGTGCCAGCAGCCCGCCGGGACAGGGGTTTACTGAAGCTTTCTTT
CDR3 protein: CASSPPGQGFTEAFF

clone size: .
V gene: TRBV30
J gene: TRBJ1-4
D gene: TRBD1
CDR3 DNA: TGTGCCTGGAGTGGACAGGGGGGGAATGAAAAACTGTTTTTT
CDR3 protein: CAWSGQGGNEKLFF

clone size: .
V gene: TRBV19
J gene: TRBJ2-5
D gene: .
CDR3 DNA: TGTGCCAGTAGTATACTCCCAGGGGAGACCCAGTACTTC
CDR3 protein: CASSILPGETQYF

clone size: .
V gene: TRBV7-2
J gene: TRBJ2-2
D gene: TRBD2
CDR3 DNA: TGTGCCAGCAGCTTATCTCCCCCGAGACTAGCGCCGAACACCGGGGAGCTGTTTTTT
CDR3 protein: CASSLSPPRLAPNTGELFF

clone size: .
V gene: TRBV3-1/TRBV3-2
J gene: TRBJ1-1
D gene: .
CDR3 DNA: TGTGCCAGCAGCCAGGAACAGGGGAACACTGAAGCTTTCTTT
CDR3 protein: CASSQEQGNTEAFF

clone size: .
V gene: TRBV13
J gene: TRBJ1-1
D gene: .
CDR3 DNA: TGTGCCAGCAGCTTAGGGACATCTTGGGTAACTCAGGGGAGCGGCACTGAAGCTTTCTTT
CDR3 protein: CASSLGTSWVTQGSGTEAFF

clone size: .
V gene: TRBV18
J gene: TRBJ2-2
D gene: TRBD2
CDR3 DNA: TGTGCCAGCTCACCATTTACTAGCGGAGCGAACACCGGGGAGCTGTTTTTT
CDR3 protein: CASSPFTSGANTGELFF

clone size: .
V gene: TRBV27
J gene: TRBJ1-4
D gene: .
CDR3 DNA: TGTGCCAGCAGCCCGATTGCGGGATGGGAAAAACTGTTTTTT
CDR3 protein: CASSPIAGWEKLFF

clone size: .
V gene: TRBV7-9
J gene: TRBJ1-4
D gene: .
CDR3 DNA: TGTGCCAGCAGCATAGGACAGTCGGTTAATGAAAAACTGTTTTTT
CDR3 protein: CASSIGQSVNEKLFF

clone size: .
V gene: TRBV29-1
J gene: TRBJ2-5
D gene: .
CDR3 DNA: TGCAGCGCAACCGGGACTGCGGAGACCCAGTACTTC
CDR3 protein: CSATGTAETQYF

clone size: few
V gene: TRBV7-9
J gene: TRBJ1-2
D gene: .
CDR3 DNA: TGTGCCAGCAGCTTGACAAGTAACTATGGCTACACCTTC
CDR3 protein: CASSLTSNYGYTF

clone size: .
V gene: TRBV13
J gene: TRBJ2-4
D gene: .
CDR3 DNA: TGTGCCAGCAGCTCACGGGTCTACGGGGAAAACATTCAGTACTTC
CDR3 protein: CASSSRVYGENIQYF

clone size: .
V gene: TRBV4-3
J gene: TRBJ2-1
D gene: .
CDR3 DNA: TGCGCCAGCAGTCGCTTACTAGTTCGGTACAATGAGCAGTTCTTC
CDR3 protein: CASSRLLVRYNEQFF

clone size: .
V gene: TRBV6-5
J gene: TRBJ2-7
D gene: .
CDR3 DNA: TGTGCCAGCGGCCGAGAAACAGGGTTTGACGAGCAGTACTTC
CDR3 protein: CASGRETGFDEQYF

clone size: few
V gene: TRBV4-1
J gene: TRBJ1-2
D gene: TRBD1
CDR3 DNA: TGCGCCAGCAGCCAAGTGGTGGGACAGGGCTATGGCTACACCTTC
CDR3 protein: CASSQVVGQGYGYTF

clone size: .
V gene: TRBV7-9
J gene: TRBJ1-3
D gene: .
CDR3 DNA: TGTGCCAGCAGCTTCGACAGCTTGAGCTCTGGAAACACCATATATTTT
CDR3 protein: CASSFDSLSSGNTIYF

clone size: few
V gene: TRBV5-5
J gene: TRBJ2-7
D gene: .
CDR3 DNA: TGTGCCAGCAGCTTGAAAGGGGACACCACGTACTACTTC
CDR3 protein: CASSLKGDTTYYF

clone size: few
V gene: TRBV11-2
J gene: TRBJ1-3
D gene: .
CDR3 DNA: TGTGCCAGCAGACGAATGGGGTCAGGGGGAAACACCATATATTTT
CDR3 protein: CASRRMGSGGNTIYF

clone size: .
V gene: TRBV27
J gene: TRBJ2-1
D gene: TRBD2
CDR3 DNA: TGTGCCAGCAGTTCACCGGGACTAGCGGGAGGAGGATCCTACAATGAGCAGTTCTTC
CDR3 protein: CASSSPGLAGGGSYNEQFF

clone size: .
V gene: TRBV9
J gene: TRBJ2-1
D gene: TRBD2
CDR3 DNA: TGTGCCAGCAGAGGGCTAGCGGGAGTGGATGAGCAGTTCTTC
CDR3 protein: CASRGLAGVDEQFF

clone size: .
V gene: TRBV7-2
J gene: TRBJ2-3
D gene: TRBD2
CDR3 DNA: TGTGCCAGCAGCCGGCGGGTGAGGGAGGGCCGAGGAGATACGCAGTATTTT
CDR3 protein: CASSRRVREGRGDTQYF

clone size: .
V gene: TRBV29-1
J gene: TRBJ1-2
D gene: .
CDR3 DNA: TGCAGCGTTGATACGGGGAACTATGGCTACACCTTC
CDR3 protein: CSVDTGNYGYTF

clone size: once
V gene: TRBV11-3
J gene: TRBJ2-3
D gene: TRBD2
CDR3 DNA: TGTGCCAGCAGCCATGGGACTAGCGGGGCCGGGGATACGCAGTATTTT
CDR3 protein: CASSHGTSGAGDTQYF

clone size: .
V gene: TRBV12-3/TRBV12-4
J gene: TRBJ1-2
D gene: .
CDR3 DNA: TGTGCCAGCAGTGCGCGCGGGCAGTGGGGCTACACCTTC
CDR3 protein: CASSARGQWGYTF

clone size: .
V gene: TRBV19
J gene: TRBJ2-6
D gene: .
CDR3 DNA: TGTGCCAGCACCGAGGGGAGGGGGAGAAGGACTGGGGCCAACGTCCTGACTTTC
CDR3 protein: CASTEGRGRRTGANVLTF

clone size: few
V gene: TRBV28
J gene: TRBJ1-5
D gene: .
CDR3 DNA: TGTGCCAGCAGCCTATCGGTACCTAATCAGCCCCAGCATTTT
CDR3 protein: CASSLSVPNQPQHF

clone size: .
V gene: TRBV11-2
J gene: TRBJ2-1
D gene: TRBD2
CDR3 DNA: TGTGCCAGCAGCTTTAGCGGGAGGTACGATGAGCAGTTCTTC
CDR3 protein: CASSFSGRYDEQFF

clone size: .
V gene: TRBV4-1
J gene: TRBJ2-7
D gene: TRBD2
CDR3 DNA: TGCGCCAGCAGCCAACAGACTAGCGGGTCCTACGAGCAGTACTTC
CDR3 protein: CASSQQTSGSYEQYF

clone size: .
V gene: TRBV24-1
J gene: TRBJ2-1
D gene: TRBD2
CDR3 DNA: TGTGCCACCAGTGCCCTCGGTAGCGGGGGGGCCTCGTCTTCCCACAATGAGCAGTTCTTC
CDR3 protein: CATSALGSGGASSSHNEQFF

clone size: .
V gene: TRBV19
J gene: TRBJ2-3
D gene: .
CDR3 DNA: TGTGCCAGTAGCAGCGGAGCCCAATTCACAGATACGCAGTATTTT
CDR3 protein: CASSSGAQFTDTQYF

clone size: .
V gene: TRBV5-1
J gene: TRBJ2-7
D gene: TRBD1
CDR3 DNA: TGCGCCAGCAGCTGGGACAGGGGGCGGTACGAGCAGTACTTC
CDR3 protein: CASSWDRGRYEQYF

clone size: .
V gene: TRBV6-1
J gene: TRBJ1-3
D gene: TRBD1
CDR3 DNA: TGTGCCAGCAGTGATGGGCAGGGGGCTGGAAACACCATATATTTT
CDR3 protein: CASSDGQGAGNTIYF

clone size: .
V gene: TRBV6-4
J gene: TRBJ2-1
D gene: TRBD2
CDR3 DNA: TGTGCCAGCAGCATACTAGCGGGAGACTACAATGAGCAGTTCTTC
CDR3 protein: CASSILAGDYNEQFF

clone size: .
V gene: TRBV4-3
J gene: TRBJ2-7
D gene: TRBD2
CDR3 DNA: TGCGCCAGCAGCCCAGGACTAGCGGCAACCTACGAGCAGTACTTC
CDR3 protein: CASSPGLAATYEQYF

clone size: .
V gene: TRBV11-2
J gene: TRBJ1-1
D gene: TRBD1
CDR3 DNA: TGTGCCAGCAGCTTAGAGCCACAGGGGGCAGGGAACACTGAAGCTTTCTTT
CDR3 protein: CASSLEPQGAGNTEAFF

clone size: .
V gene: TRBV19
J gene: TRBJ1-2
D gene: .
CDR3 DNA: TGTGCCAGTAGTATTCTCTGGCAGGGGAAGAAAGGCGGCTACACCTTC
CDR3 protein: CASSILWQGKKGGYTF

clone size: few
V gene: TRBV7-9
J gene: TRBJ1-2
D gene: TRBD1
CDR3 DNA: TGTGCCAGCAGCCCAGGACAGGGCGATGGCTACACCTTC
CDR3 protein: CASSPGQGDGYTF

clone size: once
V gene: TRBV28
J gene: TRBJ1-5
D gene: TRBD1
CDR3 DNA: TGTGCCAGCAGTAAACGCAGGGGGCAAGGCCAGCCCCAGCATTTT
CDR3 protein: CASSKRRGQGQPQHF

clone size: .
V gene: TRBV6-5
J gene: TRBJ1-1
D gene: .
CDR3 DNA: TGTGCCAGCCTCGGCAGGGTAGAGGACACTGAAGCTTTCTTT
CDR3 protein: CASLGRVEDTEAFF

clone size: .
V gene: TRBV19
J gene: TRBJ2-3
D gene: .
CDR3 DNA: TGTGCCAGTAGTATAGGAGCCAGGACAACAGATACGCAGTATTTT
CDR3 protein: CASSIGARTTDTQYF

clone size: .
V gene: TRBV9
J gene: TRBJ2-1
D gene: TRBD2
CDR3 DNA: TGTGCCAGCAGCTCTAGACTAGCGGGGGGGCGGAATGAGCAGTTCTTC
CDR3 protein: CASSSRLAGGRNEQFF

clone size: .
V gene: TRBV11-3
J gene: TRBJ2-7
D gene: TRBD1
CDR3 DNA: TGTGCCAGCAGCCCGGGGGACAGGTCCTACGAGCAGTACTTC
CDR3 protein: CASSPGDRSYEQYF

clone size: .
V gene: TRBV3-1/TRBV3-2
J gene: TRBJ1-2
D gene: .
CDR3 DNA: TGTGCCAGCAGCCGCGAGACAGGAGATGGCTACACCTTC
CDR3 protein: CASSRETGDGYTF

clone size: once
V gene: TRBV5-5
J gene: TRBJ2-5
D gene: TRBD1
CDR3 DNA: TGTGCCAGCAGCTTGGGGGGACAGACAGGCATAGGGACCCAGTACTTC
CDR3 protein: CASSLGGQTGIGTQYF

clone size: .
V gene: TRBV30
J gene: TRBJ2-1
D gene: .
CDR3 DNA: TGTGCCTGGAGTCCCTTCGGGGGTCGGCATCGGCAGTTCTTC
CDR3 protein: CAWSPFGGRHRQFF

clone size: .
V gene: TRBV24-1
J gene: TRBJ2-1
D gene: .
CDR3 DNA: TGTGCCACCAGTGATTTGCGGCGGGGTGAGCAGTTCTTC
CDR3 protein: CATSDLRRGEQFF

clone size: .
V gene: TRBV2
J gene: TRBJ1-1
D gene: TRBD1
CDR3 DNA: TGTGCCGGTACAGGGGACACTGAAGCTTTCTTT
CDR3 protein: CAGTGDTEAFF

clone size: .
V gene: TRBV7-9
J gene: TRBJ2-1
D gene: TRBD2
CDR3 DNA: TGTGCCAGCAGCCCCAGAGTGGGACTAGAGTACAATGAGCAGTTCTTC
CDR3 protein: CASSPRVGLEYNEQFF

clone size: .
V gene: TRBV4-2
J gene: TRBJ2-2
D gene: TRBD2
CDR3 DNA: TGTGCCAGCAGCCTACTAGCGGGGGGCACCGGGGAGCTGTTTTTT
CDR3 protein: CASSLLAGGTGELFF

clone size: .
V gene: TRBV6-5
J gene: TRBJ2-7
D gene: .
CDR3 DNA: TGTGCCAGCAGTTACGCCGGGAAGGGCTCCTACGAGCAGTACTTC
CDR3 protein: CASSYAGKGSYEQYF

clone size: .
V gene: TRBV6-6
J gene: TRBJ2-6
D gene: TRBD1
CDR3 DNA: TGTGCCAGCAGTCCTATACAGGGGGCTGGGGCCAACGTCCTGACTTTC
CDR3 protein: CASSPIQGAGANVLTF

clone size: .
V gene: TRBV15
J gene: TRBJ2-3
D gene: .
CDR3 DNA: TGTGCCACCAGCGGGAGGCCCCCACACACAGATACGCAGTATTTT
CDR3 protein: CATSGRPPHTDTQYF

clone size: .
V gene: TRBV3-1/TRBV3-2
J gene: TRBJ2-1
D gene: .
CDR3 DNA: TGTGCCAGCAGCCATGAGGGCGCCTACAATGAGCAGTTCTTC
CDR3 protein: CASSHEGAYNEQFF